The present T cell receptor beta chain was sequenced within a study of CD8 T cells in Susac syndrome. There are 15 residues in the CDR3. Between the trimmed V and J ends, which lost 5 bases and 1 base, there was a span of 12 bases. Germline CDR1 reads LNHDA; CDR2 reads SQIVND (reference sequence). Findings and caveats of the study: By the study's own acknowledgment, its TCR sequencing and HLA analysis included relatively few individuals.

An amount of RNA that ranged from roughly 0.5 to 1 ug was reverse transcribed with random hexamers. Across 54 Vbeta and 13 Jbeta, TCR beta CDR3 was amplified with immunoSEQ multiplex PCR. Using its own MiXCR run on the immunoSEQ multiplex PCR reads, TCRdb lists one record per CDR3 protein. This table has a few hundred thousand distinct CDR3 sequences, 70% to 90% appearing once. CD8+ and CD4+ T cells from blood underwent TCR beta sequencing, which was carried out in a high-throughput format. Negative isolation was applied to CD8+ and CD4+ T cells, and FACS enrichment was applied to TEMRA cells. Turning to this clonotype: Its antigen remains unidentified.

Material: CD8+ T cells from PBMCs. V is TRBV19 and J is TRBJ1-5; weak D call: TRBD1 (6 bases). The clonotype was recovered from a human donor with multiple sclerosis. CDR3 in DNA: TGTGCCAGTAGTTTTTCAGGGGAGAGCAATCAGCCCCAGCATTTT. This translates into CASSFSGESNQPQHF.